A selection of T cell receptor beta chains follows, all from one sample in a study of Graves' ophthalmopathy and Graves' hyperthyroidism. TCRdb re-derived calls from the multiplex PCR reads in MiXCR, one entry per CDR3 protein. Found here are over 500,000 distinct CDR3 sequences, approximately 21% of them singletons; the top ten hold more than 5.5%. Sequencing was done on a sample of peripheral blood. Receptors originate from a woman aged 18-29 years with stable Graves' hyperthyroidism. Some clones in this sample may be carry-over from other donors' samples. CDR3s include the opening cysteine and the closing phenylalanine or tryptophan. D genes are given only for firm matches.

CATSRDRLSSYNSPLHF	NA	TRBV15
CASSYGIGDTEAFF	NA	TRBV25-1
CASSPGQGETYGYTF	TRBD1	TRBV18
CASSLGGRVNTGELFF	TRBD2	TRBV11-2
CASRKENTEAFF	NA	TRBV12-5
CASSQGMGGTEAFF	NA	TRBV3-1
CSALRWGLAGLTYEQYF	TRBD2	TRBV20-1
CASSLEVVTEAFF	NA	TRBV5-1
CSSRVGGMVETRYF	NA	TRBV29-1
CASSLGDTGGYEQYF	TRBD1	TRBV7-7
CASSLSKQKNTEAFF	NA	TRBV7-9
CATSLSTGELFF	NA	TRBV15
CASSQVSGVQETQYF	NA	TRBV3-1
CSAIPGSPETQYF	NA	TRBV20-1
CASRGLAGGREQYF	TRBD2	TRBV6-1
CSATHGLRGGDNQPQHF	NA	TRBV20-1
CASSQGRDRVYEQYF	TRBD1	TRBV4-2
CASSLRGAVTYEQYF	NA	TRBV12-3/TRBV12-4
CASSQNPGQGRETQYF	TRBD1	TRBV4-1
CASSLGQTPLHF	TRBD1	TRBV7-9
CASSFEQGALEGYTF	TRBD1	TRBV2
CASRGTAKRDTIYF	TRBD1	TRBV6-1
CASSKRQSMNTGELFF	NA	TRBV6-1
CASTLGGPNYGYTF	NA	TRBV28
CASTRTGFSYGYTF	TRBD1	TRBV6-1
CSASRLGQGYEQYF	TRBD1	TRBV20-1
CASSPISGRRREQYF	TRBD2	TRBV11-2
CASGRGGSYEQYF	NA	TRBV6-5
CATSRDQGSSNQPQHF	NA	TRBV15
CSVGQGSSPLHF	TRBD1	TRBV20-1
CASSQGGQAPLHF	NA	TRBV3-1
CASSQRGTFTDTQYF	NA	TRBV3-1
CASSYSLYNEQFF	NA	TRBV6-2/TRBV6-3
CATSKTGAGNTIYF	TRBD1	TRBV15
CASSPLSAGGKTQYF	TRBD1	TRBV12-3/TRBV12-4
CSARGSAYEQYF	NA	TRBV20-1
CASSMGPETQYF	NA	TRBV19
CASSPRLGRGHGYTF	NA	TRBV5-1
CASSRDIRNTGELFF	NA	TRBV10-2